The 22 T cell receptor beta chains given below trace back to one sample, sequenced in a study of beta chain features in type 1 diabetes. Sequenced material consisted of expressed TCRB transcripts (all of the isolated RNA was reverse transcribed). The assay was immunoSEQ multiplex PCR, and TCRdb's table has in-frame clones only and misses some. Of about 260,000 clones in the sample, roughly 24% are singletons; the top ten hold 0.012%. General observations from the study: A moderate, significant TCRB CDR3 shortening appeared in type 1 diabetes across four CD4+ subsets.

Their cognate antigens are unknown. Sequenced: naive CD4+ T cells from blood. These receptors came from a woman in her thirties with type 1 diabetes.

This clone appeared a few times. The rearrangement uses TRBV30 and TRBJ1-1, with 8 bases matching TRBD1. The CDR3 totals 12 residues. V shed 7 bases and J 4 bases; nucleotides not matched to a gene: 5. Germline CDR1 is GTSNPN and CDR2 is SVGIG (reference sequence). The CDR3 reads CASGTGGTEAFF. CDR3 coding DNA: TGTGCCTCAGGGACAGGAGGCACTGAAGCTTTCTTT.

The chain's CDR3 is CAWTPRTGTAGELFF. The CDR3 nucleotides are TGTGCCTGGACTCCCCGGACAGGGACGGCCGGGGAGCTGTTTTTT. The chain uses TRBV30 and TRBJ2-2, with TRBD1 matching over 8 bases. Losses at the gene ends were 4 bases for V and 6 bases for J; bases not matched to a gene: 10. There are 15 residues in the CDR3. From germline, CDR1 is GTSNPN and CDR2 SVGIG (reference sequence).

This clone turned up a few times. This chain joins TRBV4-1 and TRBJ2-2; possible D gene TRBD2, 5 bases. Deletions cut 0 bases from V and 9 bases from J, with 14 bases between. This CDR3 is built from 15 residues. CDR1 and CDR2 from the germline V gene are MGHRA and YSYEKL. CDR3 DNA: TGCGCCAGCAGCCAAGAAGGGTCACGAGGGAGGGAGCTGTTTTTT. It codes for CASSQEGSRGRELFF.

The CDR3 protein is CASSPRLEETQYF. The CDR3 DNA follows: TGTGCCAGCAGTCCCAGACTGGAAGAGACCCAGTACTTC. The gene calls are TRBV27 and TRBJ2-5; D is uncertain. Deletions cut 5 bases from V and 3 bases from J, with 10 bases between. The CDR3 spans 13 residues. CDR1 and CDR2 from the germline V gene are MNHEY and SMNVEV (reference sequence).

The count of this clone is one. Different DNA sequences within this sample yield the same CDR3. This chain uses TRBV9 with TRBJ2-5, with 12 bases matching TRBD2. This CDR3 has 16 amino acids. Germline assignment: CDR1 SGDLS and CDR2 YYNGEE. J was trimmed by 2 bases and V by 0 bases; bases with no gene match: 2. The CDR3 loop is CASSVGGLAGQETQYF. The CDR3 bases are TGTGCCAGCAGCGTAGGTGGACTAGCGGGGCAAGAGACCCAGTACTTC.

The CDR3 protein is CASSPRQGGTEAFF. The CDR3 DNA reads as TGCGCCAGCAGCCCACGACAGGGGGGCACTGAAGCTTTCTTT. The V gene is TRBV5-1, the J gene TRBJ1-1; 9 nucleotides align to TRBD1. The junction had 5 bases not matched to a gene; V was cut back by 4 bases and J by 4 bases. This CDR3 contains 14 residues. CDR1 and CDR2 (germline): SGHRS, YFSETQ. The full variable domain, completed using reference TRBV5-1 and TRBJ1-1, is KAGVTQTPRYLIKTRGQQVTLSCSPISGHRSVSWYQQTPGQGLQFLFEYFSETQRNKGNFPGRFSGRQFSNSRSEMNVSTLELGDSALYLCASSPRQGGTEAFFGQGTRLTVV.

Here the CDR3 DNA reads TGTGCCAGCAGTCCACAGGGAAACTATGGCTACACCTTC. Amino acid sequence: CASSPQGNYGYTF. The chain recombines TRBV6-5 with TRBJ1-2; a weak D match, TRBD1 (6 bases). The germline CDR1 and CDR2 sequences are MNHEY and SVGAGI. Trimming removed 5 bases from V and 2 bases from J, with 9 bases in between. The CDR3 extends over 13 amino acids.

This clone was picked up a small number of times. The V call is TRBV28, the J call TRBJ1-2; D gene ambiguous. The germline gives CDR1 MDHEN, CDR2 SYDVKM. Trimming took off 5 bases at V and 1 base at J, with 8 bases between the two ends. The CDR3 totals 13 residues. Written as DNA, the CDR3 is TGTGCCAGCAGTCCCACAATTAACTATGGCTACACCTTC. This translates into CASSPTINYGYTF.

A few counts support this clone. The rearrangement joins TRBV11-2 to TRBJ2-1; TRBD2 aligns across 10 bases. This CDR3 has 16 residues. The junction had 5 bases not matched to a gene; V was cut back by 2 bases and J by 4 bases. The germline gives CDR1 SGHAT, CDR2 FQNNGV. The CDR3 nucleotides are TGTGCCAGCAGCTTACCCCCTAGCGGGGGTTACAATGAGCAGTTCTTC. It encodes CASSLPPSGGYNEQFF.

The rearrangement joins TRBV5-1 to TRBJ2-1; 7 bases fit TRBD2. The V gene end was trimmed by 7 bases and the J gene end by 5 bases; junction bases not matched to a gene: 12. Germline lookup yields CDR1 SGHRS and CDR2 YFSETQ. The CDR3 spans 15 residues. This CDR3 reads CASQQLAGGNNEQFF. CDR3 DNA: TGCGCCAGCCAGCAATTAGCGGGCGGAAACAATGAGCAGTTCTTC.

This clone showed up just a few times. The chain links TRBV5-1 to TRBJ2-1; 7 bases align to TRBD1. CDR3 size: 15 residues. Germline-derived CDR1 and CDR2 are SGHRS and YFSETQ. The trim removed 0 bases at V and 5 bases at J, leaving 5 bases unmatched. The CDR3, as DNA: TGCGCCAGCAGCTTGGAACAGGGGATGAACAATGAGCAGTTCTTC. Encoded protein: CASSLEQGMNNEQFF. Full variable domain (outside the CDR3, taken from reference TRBV5-1 and TRBJ2-1): KAGVTQTPRYLIKTRGQQVTLSCSPISGHRSVSWYQQTPGQGLQFLFEYFSETQRNKGNFPGRFSGRQFSNSRSEMNVSTLELGDSALYLCASSLEQGMNNEQFFGPGTRLTVL.

The genes are TRBV2 and TRBJ2-5; 7 bases are a match to TRBD1. J gave up 5 bases and V 4 bases, and 4 bases lay outside the gene matches. Germline V CDR1 and CDR2: SNHLY, FYNNEI. There are 13 residues in the CDR3. CDR3 region: CASSADRAETQYF. The CDR3 coding sequence is TGTGCCAGCAGTGCCGACAGGGCTGAGACCCAGTACTTC.

This sequence joins TRBV9 and TRBJ2-2; unclear D gene. CDR1 and CDR2 (germline): SGDLS, YYNGEE. The CDR3 extends over 14 amino acids. V lost 1 base and J 2 bases, leaving 6 bases between the germline ends. The CDR3 loop is CASSVNRNTGELFF. CDR3 coding DNA: TGTGCCAGCAGCGTAAACAGAAACACCGGGGAGCTGTTTTTT. The full variable domain, with the rest looked up from reference TRBV9 and TRBJ2-2, is DSGVTQTPKHLITATGQRVTLRCSPRSGDLSVYWYQQSLDQGLQFLIQYYNGEERAKGNILERFSAQQFPDLHSELNLSSLELGDSALYFCASSVNRNTGELFFGEGSRLTVL.

This clone has just one count. The chain combines TRBV4-1 with TRBJ2-7; weak D call: TRBD2 (7 bases). The germline V gene encodes CDR1 MGHRA and CDR2 YSYEKL. CDR3 length equals 16 residues. The V end lost 0 bases, the J end lost 0 bases, and 12 bases lay between the germline ends. Here the CDR3 DNA reads TGCGCCAGCAGCCAAGAGCATAGGGGGGGCTCCTACGAGCAGTACTTC. This translates into CASSQEHRGGSYEQYF.

This chain's CDR3 is CASSLDTGGYGYTF. The DNA of the CDR3 is TGTGCCAGCAGCTTAGATACAGGGGGATATGGCTACACCTTC. The chain recombines TRBV7-9 with TRBJ1-2; 8 bases match TRBD1. The CDR3 has 14 residues. The junction had 3 bases not matched to a gene; V was cut back by 1 base and J by 5 bases. Germline V lookup: CDR1 SEHNR, CDR2 FQNEAQ (reference sequence).

This rearrangement joins TRBV10-3 to TRBJ2-7; 16 bases are a match to TRBD2. Germline CDR1 reads ENHRY; CDR2 reads SYGVKD. CDR3 length: 15 residues. Trimming at V came to 0 bases and at J to 13 bases, leaving 6 bases not matched to a gene. The CDR3 DNA is TGTGCCATCAGTGAGTCGAAGGGGACTAGCGGGAGGGCCTACTTC. As protein: CAISESKGTSGRAYF.

V gene TRBV4-2 combines with J gene TRBJ1-2; maybe TRBD1 (6 bases). The CDR3 is 15 residues long. Germline V gives CDR1 LGHNA, CDR2 YNFKEQ. Trimming pared 7 bases from V and 2 bases from J, leaving 17 bases between. The CDR3 DNA reads as TGTGCCAGCAACTCCGGGACACTGTCCAACTATGGCTACACCTTC. Amino acid sequence: CASNSGTLSNYGYTF.

Only a few counts were recorded for this clone. This chain connects TRBV5-1 to TRBJ2-1; 10 bases are a match to TRBD2. Germline trimming cut 0 bases from V and 8 bases from J; bases unmatched to any gene: 5. There are 15 residues in the CDR3. Germline V CDR1 and CDR2: SGHRS, YFSETQ. CDR3 amino acids: CASSLVLAGVDEQFF. The CDR3 region has the DNA TGCGCCAGCAGCTTGGTCCTAGCGGGAGTAGATGAGCAGTTCTTC.

This chain uses TRBV9 with TRBJ2-7, with D uncertain. Germline values: CDR1 SGDLS, CDR2 YYNGEE. V lost 0 bases to trimming and J lost 1 base, with 8 bases between them. The CDR3 extends over 14 amino acids. The CDR3 sequence is CASSVDSGSYEQYF. The CDR3 nucleotides read TGTGCCAGCAGCGTAGACTCCGGTTCCTACGAGCAGTACTTC.

This clone was detected a few times. The V call is TRBV21-1, the J call TRBJ2-7; the table's TRBD2 call for D was not verified on the DNA. TRBV21-1 is a pseudogene locus. The CDR3 has 12 amino acids. The CDR3 bases are TGTGCCAGCACGACTACTCCCTACGAGCAGTACTTC. Protein product: CASTTTPYEQYF.

A few counts support this clone. The V and J genes are TRBV9 and TRBJ2-1, with a weak D call TRBD2 (5 bases). Germline V lookup: CDR1 SGDLS, CDR2 YYNGEE. Trimming shortened V by 0 bases and J by 8 bases, and 9 bases separated the two germline ends. This CDR3 is 13 amino acids long. The CDR3 DNA reads TGTGCCAGCAGCGTAGATGGGAGAGATGAGCAGTTCTTC. Translation: CASSVDGRDEQFF.

The V and J genes are TRBV7-3 and TRBJ2-1; 13 bases line up with TRBD2. The germline V gene has CDR1 SGHTA and CDR2 FQGTGA. V trimming: 6 bases; J trimming: 4 bases; junction bases outside the gene matches: 6. The CDR3 runs 16 residues. The CDR3 is CASRSPGLAGYNEQFF. The CDR3 nucleotides are TGTGCCAGCAGGTCACCGGGACTAGCGGGATACAATGAGCAGTTCTTC.